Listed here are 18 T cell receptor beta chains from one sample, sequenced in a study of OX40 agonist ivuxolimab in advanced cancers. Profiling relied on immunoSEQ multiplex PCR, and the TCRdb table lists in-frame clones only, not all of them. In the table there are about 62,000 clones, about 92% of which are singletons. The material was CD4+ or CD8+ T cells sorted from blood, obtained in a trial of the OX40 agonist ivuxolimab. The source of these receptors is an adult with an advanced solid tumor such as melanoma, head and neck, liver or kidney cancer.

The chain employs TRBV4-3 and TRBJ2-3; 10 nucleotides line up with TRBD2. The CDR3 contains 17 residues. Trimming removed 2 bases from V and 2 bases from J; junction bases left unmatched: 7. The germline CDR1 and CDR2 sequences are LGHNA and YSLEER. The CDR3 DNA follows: TGCGCCAGCAGCCAACTCCAGCGGGAGGGTGTCACAGATACGCAGTATTTT. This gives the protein CASSQLQREGVTDTQYF.

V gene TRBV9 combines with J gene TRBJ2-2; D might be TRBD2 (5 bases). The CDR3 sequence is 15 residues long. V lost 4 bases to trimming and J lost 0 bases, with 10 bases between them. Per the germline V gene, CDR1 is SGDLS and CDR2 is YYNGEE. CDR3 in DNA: TGTGCCAGCAGCCCCGGGGTTACGAACACCGGGGAGCTGTTTTTT. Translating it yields CASSPGVTNTGELFF.

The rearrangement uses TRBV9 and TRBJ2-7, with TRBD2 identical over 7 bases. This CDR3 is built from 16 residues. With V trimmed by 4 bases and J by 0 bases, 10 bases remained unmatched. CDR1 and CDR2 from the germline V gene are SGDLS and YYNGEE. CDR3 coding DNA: TGTGCCAGCAGCTCAGATAGCGGGTTAAGCTCCTACGAGCAGTACTTC. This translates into CASSSDSGLSSYEQYF.

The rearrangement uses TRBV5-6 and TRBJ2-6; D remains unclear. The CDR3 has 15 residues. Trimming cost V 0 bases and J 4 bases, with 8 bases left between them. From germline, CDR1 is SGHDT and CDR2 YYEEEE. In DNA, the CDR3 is TGTGCCAGCAGCTTGGGGACCCTGGGGGCCAACGTCCTGACTTTC. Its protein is CASSLGTLGANVLTF.

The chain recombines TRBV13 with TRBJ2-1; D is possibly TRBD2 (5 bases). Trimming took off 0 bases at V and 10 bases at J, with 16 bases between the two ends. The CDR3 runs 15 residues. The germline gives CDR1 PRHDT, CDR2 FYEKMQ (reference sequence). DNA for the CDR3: TGTGCCAGCAGCTTAGGTCGGGCCGGGGTCCGGGAGCAGTTCTTC. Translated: CASSLGRAGVREQFF.

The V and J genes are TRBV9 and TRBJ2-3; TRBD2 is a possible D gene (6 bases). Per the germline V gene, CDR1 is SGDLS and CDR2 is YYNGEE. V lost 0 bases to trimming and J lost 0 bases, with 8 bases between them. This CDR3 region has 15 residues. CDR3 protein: CASSVAGESTDTQYF. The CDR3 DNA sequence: TGTGCCAGCAGCGTAGCGGGGGAAAGCACAGATACGCAGTATTTT. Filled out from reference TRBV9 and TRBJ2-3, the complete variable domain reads DSGVTQTPKHLITATGQRVTLRCSPRSGDLSVYWYQQSLDQGLQFLIQYYNGEERAKGNILERFSAQQFPDLHSELNLSSLELGDSALYFCASSVAGESTDTQYFGPGTRLTVL.

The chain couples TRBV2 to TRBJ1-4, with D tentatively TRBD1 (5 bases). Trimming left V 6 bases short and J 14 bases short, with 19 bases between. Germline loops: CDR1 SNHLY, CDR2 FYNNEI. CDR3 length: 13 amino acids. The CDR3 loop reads CASRGTYNERLFF. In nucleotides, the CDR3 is TGTGCCAGCAGAGGGACTTATAATGAAAGGCTGTTTTTT.

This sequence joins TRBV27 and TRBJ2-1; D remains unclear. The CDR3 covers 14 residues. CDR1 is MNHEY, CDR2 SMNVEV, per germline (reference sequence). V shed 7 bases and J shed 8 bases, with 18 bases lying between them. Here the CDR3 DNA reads TGTGCCAGCACTACCCGACTGGCTTCGTATGAGCAGTTCTTC. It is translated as CASTTRLASYEQFF.

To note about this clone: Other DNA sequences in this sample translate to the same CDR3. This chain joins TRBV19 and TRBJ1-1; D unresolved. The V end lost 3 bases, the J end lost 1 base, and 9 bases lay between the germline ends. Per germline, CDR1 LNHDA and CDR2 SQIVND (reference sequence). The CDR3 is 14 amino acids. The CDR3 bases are TGTGCCAGTAGTATCGGGCAAACGAACACTGAAGCTTTCTTT. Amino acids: CASSIGQTNTEAFF.

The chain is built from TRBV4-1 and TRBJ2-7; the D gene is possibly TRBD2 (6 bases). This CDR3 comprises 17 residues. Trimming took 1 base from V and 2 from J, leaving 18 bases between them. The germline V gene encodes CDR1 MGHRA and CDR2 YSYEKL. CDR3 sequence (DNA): TGCGCCAGCAGCCAAGTACAATTCATAGCGGTTCCCTACGAGCAGTACTTC. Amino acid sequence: CASSQVQFIAVPYEQYF.

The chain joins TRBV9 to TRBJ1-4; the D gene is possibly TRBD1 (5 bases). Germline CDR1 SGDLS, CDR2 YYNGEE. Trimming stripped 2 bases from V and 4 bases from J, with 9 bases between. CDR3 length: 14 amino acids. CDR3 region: CASSVAGSNEKLFF. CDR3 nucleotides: TGTGCCAGCAGCGTGGCAGGGAGTAATGAAAAACTGTTTTTT.

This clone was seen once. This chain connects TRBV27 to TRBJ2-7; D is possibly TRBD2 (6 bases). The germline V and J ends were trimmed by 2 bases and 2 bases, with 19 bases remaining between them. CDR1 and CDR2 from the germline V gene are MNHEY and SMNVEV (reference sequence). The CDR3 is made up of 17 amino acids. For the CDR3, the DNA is TGTGCCAGCAGTTTAAGAGGGGAACGGGACTGGACCTACGAGCAGTACTTC. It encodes CASSLRGERDWTYEQYF.

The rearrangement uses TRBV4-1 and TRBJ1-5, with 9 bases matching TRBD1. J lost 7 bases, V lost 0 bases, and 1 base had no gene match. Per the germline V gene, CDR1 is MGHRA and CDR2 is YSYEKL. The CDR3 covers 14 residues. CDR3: CASSQETGGQPQHF. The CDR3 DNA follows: TGCGCCAGCAGCCAAGAAACAGGGGGCCAGCCCCAGCATTTT.

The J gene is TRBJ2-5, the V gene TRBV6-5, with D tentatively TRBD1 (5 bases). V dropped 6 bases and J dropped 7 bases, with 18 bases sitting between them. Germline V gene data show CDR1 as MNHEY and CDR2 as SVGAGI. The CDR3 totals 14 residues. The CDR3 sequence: CASSPNQGLGTQYF. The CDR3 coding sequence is TGTGCCAGCAGCCCCAATCAGGGCCTAGGGACCCAGTACTTC.

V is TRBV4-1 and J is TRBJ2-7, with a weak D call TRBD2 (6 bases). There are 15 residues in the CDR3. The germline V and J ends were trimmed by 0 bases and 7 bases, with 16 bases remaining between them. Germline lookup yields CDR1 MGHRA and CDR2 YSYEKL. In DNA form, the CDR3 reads TGCGCCAGCAGCCAAGAAGGGACTGGACCTTGGGAGCAGTACTTC. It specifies CASSQEGTGPWEQYF.

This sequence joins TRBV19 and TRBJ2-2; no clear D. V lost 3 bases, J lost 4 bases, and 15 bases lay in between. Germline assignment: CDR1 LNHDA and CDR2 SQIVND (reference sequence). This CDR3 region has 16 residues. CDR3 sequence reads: CASSILEPAPTGELFF. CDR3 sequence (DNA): TGTGCCAGTAGTATCCTGGAGCCCGCGCCCACCGGGGAGCTGTTTTTT.

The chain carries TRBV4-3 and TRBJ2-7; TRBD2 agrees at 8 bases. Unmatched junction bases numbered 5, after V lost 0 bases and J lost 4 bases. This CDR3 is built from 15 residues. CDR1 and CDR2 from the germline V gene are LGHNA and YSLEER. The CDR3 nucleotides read TGCGCCAGCAGCCAAGATCGGGGGGGATCATACGAGCAGTACTTC. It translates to CASSQDRGGSYEQYF.

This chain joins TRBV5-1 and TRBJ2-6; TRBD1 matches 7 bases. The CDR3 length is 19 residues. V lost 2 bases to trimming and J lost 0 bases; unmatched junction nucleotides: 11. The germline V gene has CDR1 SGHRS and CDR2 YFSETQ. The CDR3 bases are TGCGCCAGCAGCTTAGAGGGGGCGGTTTTGGGCTCTGGGGCCAACGTCCTGACTTTC. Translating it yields CASSLEGAVLGSGANVLTF. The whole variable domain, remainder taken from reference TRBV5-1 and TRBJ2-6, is KAGVTQTPRYLIKTRGQQVTLSCSPISGHRSVSWYQQTPGQGLQFLFEYFSETQRNKGNFPGRFSGRQFSNSRSEMNVSTLELGDSALYLCASSLEGAVLGSGANVLTFGAGSRLTVL.